Shown below are 27 T cell receptor beta chains from a single sample sequenced in a study of cytomegalovirus exposure and HLA in healthy donors. The PCR was carried out with 60 Vbeta primers and 13 Jbeta primers. The protocol was immunoSEQ multiplex PCR, while the TCRdb copy is restricted to in-frame clones and leaves out a portion. This sample's table has about 120,000 clones. The specimen was PBMCs. Receptors originate from a man between 35 and 55 years old in good health and CMV-seropositive.

The chain employs TRBV18 and TRBJ2-7, with D tentatively TRBD1 (6 bases). This CDR3 region has 14 residues. Germline values: CDR1 KGHSH, CDR2 LQKENI. V shed 6 bases and J shed 3 bases, with 15 bases lying between them. CDR3 nucleotides: TGTGCCAGCTCCCAAGGGGGAGACTACTACGAGCAGTACTTC. This translates into CASSQGGDYYEQYF.

The rearrangement joins TRBV28 to TRBJ1-2, with D tentatively TRBD1 (6 bases). Trimming stripped 6 bases from V and 6 bases from J, with 17 bases between. Germline V gene lookup returns CDR1 MDHEN and CDR2 SYDVKM. The length of the CDR3 is 14 residues. The CDR3 is CASSNLPPGDGYTF. CDR3 in DNA: TGTGCCAGCAGCAACCTACCCCCAGGGGATGGCTACACCTTC.

This rearrangement joins TRBV25-1 to TRBJ2-5; no firm D call. With 1 base removed from V and 5 bases from J, the gap between germline ends came to 11 bases. Germline assignment: CDR1 MGHDK and CDR2 SYGVNS. The CDR3 sequence is 14 residues long. Here the CDR3 DNA reads TGTGCCAGCAGTGAATTGCGCCCCTCGGAGACCCAGTACTTC. Protein product: CASSELRPSETQYF.

V and J are TRBV28 and TRBJ2-7; 7 nucleotides agree with TRBD2. CDR3 length equals 14 residues. V shed 3 bases and J 6 bases; nucleotides not matched to a gene: 8. Germline CDR1 reads MDHEN; CDR2 reads SYDVKM. The CDR3 region is CASSFVGGRSEQYF. In nucleotides, the CDR3 is TGTGCCAGCAGTTTTGTGGGAGGGAGGAGCGAGCAGTACTTC. Based on the CDR3 plus reference TRBV28 and TRBJ2-7, the full variable domain is DVKVTQSSRYLVKRTGEKVFLECVQDMDHENMFWYRQDPGLGLRLIYFSYDVKMKEKGDIPEGYSVSREKKERFSLILESASTNQTSMYLCASSFVGGRSEQYFGPGTRLTVT.

V and J are TRBV28 and TRBJ2-7; a weak D match, TRBD2 (6 bases). Per the germline V gene, CDR1 is MDHEN and CDR2 is SYDVKM. There are 15 residues in the CDR3. Trimming took off 5 bases at V and 7 bases at J, with 21 bases between the two ends. DNA of the CDR3: TGTGCCAGCAGTCTAAGGGGCGGAGCGGGTGGAGAGCAGTACTTC. It translates to CASSLRGGAGGEQYF.

J is TRBJ2-7 and V is TRBV28; D is possibly TRBD1 (6 bases). V was trimmed by 3 bases and J by 1 base, leaving 22 bases between them. This CDR3 is 18 amino acids long. Germline V gene lookup returns CDR1 MDHEN and CDR2 SYDVKM. This CDR3 is CASSFEGLGARASYEQYF. The CDR3 region has the DNA TGTGCCAGCAGTTTTGAGGGGTTGGGGGCGCGAGCTTCCTACGAGCAGTACTTC.

About this clone itself: The same CDR3 is also encoded by other DNA sequences in this sample. The V call is TRBV18, the J call TRBJ1-1, with 7 bases that match TRBD1. V shed 2 bases, J shed 5 bases, and the junction held 8 bases outside the gene matches. CDR3 length: 15 residues. Germline V gene sequence: CDR1 KGHSH, CDR2 LQKENI. Written as DNA, the CDR3 is TGTGCCAGCTCACCATATGAGGGACAGATTACTGAAGCTTTCTTT. This encodes CASSPYEGQITEAFF.

This rearrangement joins TRBV7-2 to TRBJ1-1, with D unresolved. The CDR3 length is 15 residues. Germline CDR1 is SGHTA and CDR2 is FQGNSA. V lost 8 bases and J 0 bases, leaving 16 bases between the germline ends. The CDR3 sequence: CASVAGSGMNTEAFF. For the CDR3, the DNA is TGTGCCAGCGTCGCGGGCTCGGGGATGAACACTGAAGCTTTCTTT. The whole variable domain, filled in from reference TRBV7-2 and TRBJ1-1, reads GAGVSQSPSNKVTEKGKDVELRCDPISGHTALYWYRQSLGQGLEFLIYFQGNSAPDKSGLPSDRFSAERTGGSVSTLTIQRTQQEDSAVYLCASVAGSGMNTEAFFGQGTRLTVV.

The gene calls are TRBV5-4 and TRBJ2-1; 12 nucleotides line up with TRBD2. Germline-derived CDR1 and CDR2 are SGHNT and YYREEE (reference sequence). The CDR3 is 15 amino acids. Losses at the gene ends were 0 bases for V and 9 bases for J; bases not matched to a gene: 4. The CDR3 region has the DNA TGTGCCAGCAGCTTGGGACTAGCGGGAGTATCTGAGCAGTTCTTC. It translates to CASSLGLAGVSEQFF.

V is TRBV18 and J is TRBJ1-5, with TRBD1 as a possible D gene (6 bases). The CDR3 has 16 amino acids. V was trimmed by 1 base and J by 3 bases, leaving 13 bases between them. The germline V gene has CDR1 KGHSH and CDR2 LQKENI. The CDR3 loop reads CASSPRQDQNNQPQHF. CDR3 DNA: TGTGCCAGCTCACCACGACAGGACCAAAACAATCAGCCCCAGCATTTT.

The chain uses TRBV15 and TRBJ2-2; possibly TRBD1 for D (6 bases). Deletions cut 1 base from V and 0 bases from J, with 6 bases between. The CDR3 has 15 residues. From germline, CDR1 is LNHNV and CDR2 YYDKDF (reference sequence). CDR3 region: CATSRGTANTGELFF. DNA of the CDR3: TGTGCCACCAGCAGAGGGACAGCGAACACCGGGGAGCTGTTTTTT.

The chain carries TRBV7-3 and TRBJ1-2, with TRBD1 identical over 7 bases. Per the germline V gene, CDR1 is SGHTA and CDR2 is FQGTGA. V lost 5 bases and J lost 5; bases outside the gene matches: 8. CDR3 length: 14 residues. CDR3 region: CASSPGGGRYGYTF. The CDR3 DNA follows: TGTGCCAGCAGCCCCGGAGGGGGCCGGTATGGCTACACCTTC.

The CDR3 protein is CASSPLGGNNEQFF. CDR3 sequence (DNA): TGTGCCAGCAGCCCTCTCGGAGGTAACAATGAGCAGTTCTTC. This chain joins TRBV7-6 and TRBJ2-1; a weak D match, TRBD2 (5 bases). The CDR3 has 14 amino acids. The V gene's germline CDR1 is SGHVS and CDR2 FNYEAQ. Trimming removed 5 bases at V and 5 bases at J, with 13 bases between.

The V and J genes are TRBV29-1 and TRBJ2-3; D possibly corresponds to TRBD2 (5 bases). In germline, CDR1 is SQVTM, CDR2 ANQGSEA. Trimming removed 7 bases at V and 2 bases at J, with 16 bases between. The CDR3 has 14 amino acids. The CDR3 sequence: CSGMKLDFTDTQYF. The DNA for the CDR3 is TGCAGCGGGATGAAATTGGACTTCACAGATACGCAGTATTTT.

This chain joins TRBV7-7 and TRBJ2-1, with 13 bases lining up with TRBD2. Germline V gives CDR1 SSHAT, CDR2 FNYEAQ (reference sequence). The CDR3 extends over 22 amino acids. Trimming cost V 5 bases and J 0 bases; bases outside gene matches: 19. CDR3 amino acids: CASSDLRLAGGRYHSSYNEQFF. CDR3 in DNA: TGTGCCAGCAGCGATCTCCGACTAGCGGGAGGCCGATATCACAGCTCCTACAATGAGCAGTTCTTC.

J is TRBJ2-1 and V is TRBV19; D perhaps matches TRBD2 (6 bases). The CDR3 is 16 residues long. CDR1 is LNHDA, CDR2 SQIVND, per germline (reference sequence). Trimming took off 0 bases at V and 0 bases at J, with 9 bases between the two ends. DNA of the CDR3: TGTGCCAGTAGTATAGAAGGGAGGAGCTCCTACAATGAGCAGTTCTTC. This codes for CASSIEGRSSYNEQFF.

This sequence joins TRBV6-1 and TRBJ1-2, with 9 nucleotides matching TRBD1. CDR3 length: 14 residues. In germline, CDR1 is MNHNS, CDR2 SASEGT. J gave up 6 bases and V 4 bases, and 6 bases lay outside the gene matches. CDR3 DNA: TGTGCCAGCAGTGCACAGGGGGCCGGGGATGGCTACACCTTC. It translates to CASSAQGAGDGYTF.

This rearrangement joins TRBV11-1 to TRBJ2-7; TRBD2 might be the D (6 bases). Trimming stripped 2 bases from V and 0 bases from J, with 14 bases between. The CDR3 extends over 16 amino acids. Germline V gene data show CDR1 as SGHAT and CDR2 as FQDESV (reference sequence). This CDR3 reads CASSLRLATYSYEQYF. CDR3 nucleotides: TGTGCCAGCAGCTTAAGGCTAGCGACATACTCCTACGAGCAGTACTTC.

The CDR3, as DNA: TGTGCCAGCAGCATTGGACAGGGGAACACTGAAGCTTTCTTT. It is translated as CASSIGQGNTEAFF. The chain is built from TRBV7-9 and TRBJ1-1; the match to TRBD1 covers 8 bases. Trimming removed 5 bases from V and 1 base from J; junction bases left unmatched: 3. The germline V gene has CDR1 SEHNR and CDR2 FQNEAQ (reference sequence). The CDR3 is 14 amino acids.

The V gene is TRBV27, the J gene TRBJ2-7; D might be TRBD1 (5 bases). This CDR3 is built from 14 residues. Deletions cut 5 bases from V and 1 base from J, with 12 bases between. Germline V lookup: CDR1 MNHEY, CDR2 SMNVEV (reference sequence). This chain's CDR3 is CASSNRGRSYEQYF. DNA of the CDR3: TGTGCCAGCAGTAATAGGGGTAGGTCCTACGAGCAGTACTTC.

The V and J genes are TRBV6-1 and TRBJ2-7; TRBD2 matches 9 bases. With V trimmed by 2 bases and J by 8 bases, 10 bases remained unmatched. Looked up from germline, CDR1 is MNHNS and CDR2 is SASEGT. The CDR3 is 15 residues long. The CDR3 region is CASSEQPSGRRKQYF. The CDR3, as DNA: TGTGCCAGCAGTGAACAGCCCAGCGGGAGGAGGAAGCAGTACTTC.

J is TRBJ2-1 and V is TRBV9, with TRBD2 matching over 13 bases. The CDR3 loop spans 15 amino acids. Germline lookup yields CDR1 SGDLS and CDR2 YYNGEE. V lost 3 bases, J lost 6 bases, and 3 bases stayed unmatched. CDR3 DNA: TGTGCCAGCAGCGATACTAGCGGGAGGGCCAATGAGCAGTTCTTC. Residues: CASSDTSGRANEQFF.

The chain recombines TRBV9 with TRBJ2-5, with TRBD1 identical over 7 bases. The CDR3 covers 14 residues. With 3 bases clipped from V and 5 bases from J, the junction kept 7 bases outside the gene matches. Per germline, CDR1 SGDLS and CDR2 YYNGEE. The CDR3 bases are TGTGCCAGCAGCGCAAGTGACAGGGTCGAGACCCAGTACTTC. It codes for CASSASDRVETQYF.

The genes are TRBV5-4 and TRBJ1-1, with D tentatively TRBD1 (5 bases). CDR1 is SGHNT and CDR2 is YYREEE in the germline V gene (reference sequence). This CDR3 spans 15 amino acids. The V gene lost 3 bases and the J gene lost 4 bases, with 16 bases spanning the gap. CDR3 region: CASSWTGGGPTEAFF. DNA of the CDR3: TGTGCCAGCAGCTGGACCGGGGGGGGTCCCACTGAAGCTTTCTTT.

This sequence joins TRBV30 and TRBJ1-2; a possible D gene is TRBD1 (5 bases). The CDR3 has 16 amino acids. Germline V lookup: CDR1 GTSNPN, CDR2 SVGIG (reference sequence). Trimming took off 4 bases at V and 3 bases at J, with 21 bases between the two ends. In nucleotides, the CDR3 is TGTGCCTGGATTCGTCTTGCAAGTTCGGGGGACTATGGCTACACCTTC. Protein sequence: CAWIRLASSGDYGYTF. The variable domain in full, completed from reference TRBV30 and TRBJ1-2, reads SQTIHQWPATLVQPVGSPLSLECTVEGTSNPNLYWYRQAAGRGLQLLFYSVGIGQISSEVPQNLSASRPQDRQFILSSKKLLLSDSGFYLCAWIRLASSGDYGYTFGSGTRLTVV.

The chain employs TRBV27 and TRBJ1-3; D remains unclear. From germline, CDR1 is MNHEY and CDR2 SMNVEV (reference sequence). This CDR3 has 15 residues. Trimming pared 5 bases from V and 0 bases from J, leaving 11 bases between. CDR3 in DNA: TGTGCCAGCAGTCTAACAGCTGGCTCTGGAAACACCATATATTTT. Residues: CASSLTAGSGNTIYF.

The rearrangement uses TRBV11-2 and TRBJ1-6, with 9 bases fitting TRBD1. Germline CDR1 is SGHAT and CDR2 is FQNNGV. The J segment lost 9 bases and the V segment lost 0 bases, leaving 3 bases of the junction unmatched. The CDR3 is made up of 15 amino acids. The CDR3 loop is CASSLEGQGSSPLHF. Here the CDR3 DNA reads TGTGCCAGCAGCTTAGAAGGACAGGGGAGTTCACCCCTCCACTTT.